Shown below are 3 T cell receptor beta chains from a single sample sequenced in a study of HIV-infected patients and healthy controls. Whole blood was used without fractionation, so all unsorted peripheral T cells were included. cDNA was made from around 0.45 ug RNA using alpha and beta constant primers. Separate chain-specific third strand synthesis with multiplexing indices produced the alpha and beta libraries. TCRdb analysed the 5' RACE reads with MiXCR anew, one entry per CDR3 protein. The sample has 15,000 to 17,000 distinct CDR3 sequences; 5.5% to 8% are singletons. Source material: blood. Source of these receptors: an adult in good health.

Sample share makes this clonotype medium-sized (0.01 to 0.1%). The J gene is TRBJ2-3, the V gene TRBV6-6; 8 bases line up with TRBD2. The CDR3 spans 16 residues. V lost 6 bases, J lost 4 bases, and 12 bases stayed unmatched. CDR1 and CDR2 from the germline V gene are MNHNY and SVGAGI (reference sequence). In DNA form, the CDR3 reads TGTGCCAGCAGCCGAACAGCGGGAGAGGGGGCAGATACGCAGTATTTT. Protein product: CASSRTAGEGADTQYF.

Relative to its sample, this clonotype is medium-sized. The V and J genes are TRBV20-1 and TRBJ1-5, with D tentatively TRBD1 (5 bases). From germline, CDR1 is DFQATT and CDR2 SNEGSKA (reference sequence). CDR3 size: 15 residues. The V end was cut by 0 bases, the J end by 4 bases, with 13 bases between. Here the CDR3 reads CSAREGNEGNQPQHF. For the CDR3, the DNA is TGCAGTGCTAGAGAAGGGAACGAGGGGAATCAGCCCCAGCATTTT.

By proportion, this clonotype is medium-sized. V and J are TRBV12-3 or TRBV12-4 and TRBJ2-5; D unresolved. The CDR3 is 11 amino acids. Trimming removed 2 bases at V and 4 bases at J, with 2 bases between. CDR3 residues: CASSLRETQYF. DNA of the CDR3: TGTGCCAGCAGTTTACGAGAGACCCAGTACTTC.